These 19 T cell receptor beta chains came from one sample sequenced in a study of T cell responses to AZD1222 COVID-19 vaccine. Measured with immunoSEQ multiplex PCR; TCRdb has only the in-frame clones, and not every one. The table shows roughly 140,000 clones, with around 89% occurring only once. The specimen comprised peripheral blood, sampled on day 0 of AZD1222 vaccination. The receptors come from an adult in good health.

The V call is TRBV28, the J call TRBJ2-1, with TRBD1 matching over 8 bases. Germline CDR1 MDHEN, CDR2 SYDVKM. There are 13 residues in the CDR3. V dropped 2 bases and J dropped 11; count of bases not matched to a gene: 5. CDR3 coding DNA: TGTGCCAGCAGTTTACAGGGGGCGAATAAGCAGTTCTTC. Its translation is CASSLQGANKQFF.

The V gene is TRBV12-3 or TRBV12-4, the J gene TRBJ1-2; 10 bases agree with TRBD1. The CDR3 totals 13 residues. V lost 5 bases to trimming and J lost 11 bases; unmatched junction nucleotides: 8. For the CDR3, the DNA is TGTGCCAGCAGTGTAGGGGGACAGGGGAAGTACACCTTC. Its protein product is CASSVGGQGKYTF.

The rearrangement uses TRBV19 and TRBJ1-2; D ambiguous. This CDR3 spans 16 amino acids. V was shortened by 1 base and J by 5 bases, with 17 bases between the two germline ends. The germline CDR1 and CDR2 sequences are LNHDA and SQIVND (reference sequence). This CDR3 reads CASSIGRTIGLYGYTF. For the CDR3, the DNA is TGTGCCAGTAGTATAGGTCGTACAATTGGGTTATATGGCTACACCTTC.

In its sample, this clone was seen a few times. The chain uses TRBV6-4 and TRBJ2-7; D not resolved. This CDR3 is built from 9 residues. Germline V CDR1 and CDR2: MRHNA, SNTAGT. The ends were cut back, 6 bases at V and 3 bases at J, with 0 bases in the middle. Written as DNA, the CDR3 is TGTGCCAGCAGCTACGAGCAGTACTTC. This sequence encodes CASSYEQYF.

This chain joins TRBV3-1 (or the pseudogene TRBV3-2) and TRBJ2-5; no firm D call. The ends were cut back, 2 bases at V and 4 bases at J, with 5 bases in the middle. The germline CDR1 and CDR2 sequences are LGHDT and YNNKEL (reference sequence). This CDR3 is 12 amino acids long. The CDR3 region has the DNA TGTGCCAGCAGCCAAATGCGAGAGACCCAGTACTTC. Protein product: CASSQMRETQYF.

The rearrangement uses TRBV19 and TRBJ2-1, with TRBD1 as a possible D gene (5 bases). The CDR3 contains 16 residues. CDR1 and CDR2 (germline): LNHDA, SQIVND (reference sequence). The ends were cut back, 4 bases at V and 6 bases at J, with 19 bases in the middle. The DNA for the CDR3 is TGTGCCAGTAGTACCGCAGAAGGGGCCCTACGCAATGAGCAGTTCTTC. It translates to CASSTAEGALRNEQFF.

This clone was detected only once. The rearrangement links TRBV5-1 to TRBJ2-1; a possible D gene is TRBD2 (5 bases). V gave up 0 bases and J gave up 3 bases, with 7 bases separating them. This CDR3 region has 14 residues. The germline V gene encodes CDR1 SGHRS and CDR2 YFSETQ. The CDR3 nucleotides read TGCGCCAGCAGCTTGGCCGGGGTCTACAATGAGCAGTTCTTC. Its protein is CASSLAGVYNEQFF.

The chain is built from TRBV19 and TRBJ1-1, with D possibly matching TRBD1 (6 bases). Trimming took off 8 bases at V and 5 bases at J, with 15 bases between the two ends. The CDR3 totals 13 residues. Germline CDR1 and CDR2: LNHDA and SQIVND (reference sequence). The CDR3 DNA is TGTGCCAGTCGGATAACAGGGAGGACTGAAGCTTTCTTT. It codes for CASRITGRTEAFF.

The chain links TRBV19 to TRBJ1-2; 8 bases match TRBD1. Germline V gene lookup returns CDR1 LNHDA and CDR2 SQIVND (reference sequence). The V gene end was trimmed by 7 bases and the J gene end by 4 bases; junction bases not matched to a gene: 8. This CDR3 has 14 residues. The DNA for the CDR3 is TGTGCCAGTACCCCGGCACAGGGGGGCTATGGCTACACCTTC. It is translated as CASTPAQGGYGYTF.

The chain uses TRBV28 and TRBJ2-2; D may be TRBD2 (6 bases). CDR1 and CDR2 from the germline V gene are MDHEN and SYDVKM. Trimming removed 3 bases at V and 4 bases at J, with 9 bases between. This CDR3 spans 14 amino acids. The DNA for the CDR3 is TGTGCCAGCAGTTTCCTGGGGGGCACCGGGGAGCTGTTTTTT. Residues: CASSFLGGTGELFF.

The V gene is TRBV2, the J gene TRBJ2-5; D gene unclear. Germline V gives CDR1 SNHLY, CDR2 FYNNEI. Trimming stripped 0 bases from V and 5 bases from J, with 4 bases between. This CDR3 has 12 amino acids. DNA for the CDR3: TGTGCCAGCAGTGAAGCGTGGGAGACCCAGTACTTC. Protein product: CASSEAWETQYF.

The genes are TRBV4-2 and TRBJ1-2; D remains ambiguous. This CDR3 has 15 residues. Germline CDR1 LGHNA, CDR2 YNFKEQ. V was clipped by 3 bases and J by 4 bases, with 15 bases between them. Here the CDR3 reads CASSQQTGVGYGYTF. In DNA form, the CDR3 reads TGTGCCAGCAGCCAGCAGACTGGGGTGGGCTATGGCTACACCTTC.

V is TRBV3-1 (or the pseudogene TRBV3-2) and J is TRBJ2-3, with TRBD2 matching over 10 bases. V lost 4 bases to trimming and J lost 1 base; unmatched junction nucleotides: 5. CDR3 length: 16 amino acids. Germline CDR1 is LGHDT and CDR2 is YNNKEL (reference sequence). This CDR3 is CASSLSGTSGTDTQYF. The DNA for the CDR3 is TGTGCCAGCAGCCTCTCCGGGACTAGCGGCACAGATACGCAGTATTTT.

The chain recombines TRBV6-5 with TRBJ1-2; tentative D call: TRBD1 (5 bases). V was cut by 7 bases and J by 7 bases, with 16 bases left in between. The CDR3 has 13 amino acids. Germline V lookup: CDR1 MNHEY, CDR2 SVGAGI. CDR3 DNA: TGTGCCAGCATTAAGAAAGGGGCTTTTGGCTACACCTTC. Translated, it gives CASIKKGAFGYTF.

The rearrangement uses TRBV19 and TRBJ2-1; 9 bases map to TRBD1. The CDR3 runs 11 residues. The germline gives CDR1 LNHDA, CDR2 SQIVND (reference sequence). Trimming cost V 7 bases and J 11 bases; bases outside gene matches: 3. DNA for the CDR3: TGTGCCAGTACGGGACAGGGCCAGCAGTTCTTC. Translated: CASTGQGQQFF.

The chain carries TRBV6-5 and TRBJ2-2; D may be TRBD2 (5 bases). CDR3 length: 12 amino acids. From germline, CDR1 is MNHEY and CDR2 SVGAGI. V was shortened by 8 bases and J by 6 bases, with 10 bases between the two germline ends. The CDR3 nucleotides read TGTGCCAGCTCGGGGTCCTCCGGGGAGCTGTTTTTT. Translation: CASSGSSGELFF.

This chain joins TRBV28 and TRBJ2-3; D is possibly TRBD2 (6 bases). The CDR3 is 16 amino acids. Germline loops: CDR1 MDHEN, CDR2 SYDVKM. V lost 4 bases to trimming and J lost 4 bases, with 18 bases between them. The CDR3 region is CASSSSSEGISDTQYF. The CDR3 DNA reads as TGTGCCAGCAGTTCATCTAGCGAGGGAATCTCAGATACGCAGTATTTT.

The chain carries TRBV11-3 and TRBJ2-7; 9 bases agree with TRBD2. This CDR3 spans 15 amino acids. The trim removed 1 base at V and 6 bases at J, leaving 7 bases unmatched. CDR1 is SGHNT, CDR2 YENEEA, per germline. The CDR3, as DNA: TGTGCCAGCAGCTTAGGGGGTAGCGGGAGAGGCGAGCAGTACTTC. This translates into CASSLGGSGRGEQYF.

The chain links TRBV19 to TRBJ1-2; no clear D gene. The germline V and J ends were trimmed by 3 bases and 4 bases, with 12 bases remaining between them. Per the germline V gene, CDR1 is LNHDA and CDR2 is SQIVND (reference sequence). The CDR3 consists of 14 residues. CDR3 bases: TGTGCCAGTAGTATCCCCTCCAGTGGCTATGGCTACACCTTC. Encoded protein: CASSIPSSGYGYTF.